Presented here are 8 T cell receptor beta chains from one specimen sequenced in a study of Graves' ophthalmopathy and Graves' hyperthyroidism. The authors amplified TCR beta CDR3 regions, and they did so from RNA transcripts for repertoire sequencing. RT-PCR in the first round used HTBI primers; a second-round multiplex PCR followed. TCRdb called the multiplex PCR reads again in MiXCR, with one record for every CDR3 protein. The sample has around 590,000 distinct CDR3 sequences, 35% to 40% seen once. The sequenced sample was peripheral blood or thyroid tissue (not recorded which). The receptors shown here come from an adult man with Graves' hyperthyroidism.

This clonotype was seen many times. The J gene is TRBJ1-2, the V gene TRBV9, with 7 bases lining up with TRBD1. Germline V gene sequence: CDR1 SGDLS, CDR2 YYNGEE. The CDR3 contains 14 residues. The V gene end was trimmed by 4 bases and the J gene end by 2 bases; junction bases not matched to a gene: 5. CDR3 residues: CASSSTGANYGYTF. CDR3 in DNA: TGTGCCAGCAGCTCCACAGGGGCGAACTATGGCTACACCTTC.

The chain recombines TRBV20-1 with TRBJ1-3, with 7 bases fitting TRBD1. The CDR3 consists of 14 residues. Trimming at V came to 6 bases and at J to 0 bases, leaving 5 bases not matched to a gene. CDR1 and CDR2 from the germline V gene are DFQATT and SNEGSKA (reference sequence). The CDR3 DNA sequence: TGCAGTGCAACACAGGGGAGCTCTGGAAACACCATATATTTT. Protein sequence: CSATQGSSGNTIYF.

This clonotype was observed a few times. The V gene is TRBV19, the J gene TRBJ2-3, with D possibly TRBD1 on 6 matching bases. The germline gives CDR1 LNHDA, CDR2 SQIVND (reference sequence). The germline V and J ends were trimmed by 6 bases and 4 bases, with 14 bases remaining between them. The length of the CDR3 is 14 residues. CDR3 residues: CASRRIQGSDTQYF. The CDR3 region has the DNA TGTGCCAGTAGGAGAATACAGGGTTCAGATACGCAGTATTTT.

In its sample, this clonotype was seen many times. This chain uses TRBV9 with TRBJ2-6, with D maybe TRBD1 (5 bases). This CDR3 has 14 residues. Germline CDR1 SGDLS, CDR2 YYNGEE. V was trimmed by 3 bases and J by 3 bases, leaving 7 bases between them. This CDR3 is CASSAGIGANVLTF. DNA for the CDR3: TGTGCCAGCAGCGCAGGGATTGGGGCCAACGTCCTGACTTTC. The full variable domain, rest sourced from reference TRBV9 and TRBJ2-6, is DSGVTQTPKHLITATGQRVTLRCSPRSGDLSVYWYQQSLDQGLQFLIQYYNGEERAKGNILERFSAQQFPDLHSELNLSSLELGDSALYFCASSAGIGANVLTFGAGSRLTVL.

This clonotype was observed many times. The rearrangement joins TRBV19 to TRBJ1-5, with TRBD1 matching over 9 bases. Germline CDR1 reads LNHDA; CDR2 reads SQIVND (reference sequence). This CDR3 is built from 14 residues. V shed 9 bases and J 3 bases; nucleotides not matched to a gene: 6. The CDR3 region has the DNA TGTGCCAGCACCGGGACAGGGTACAATCAGCCCCAGCATTTT. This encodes CASTGTGYNQPQHF. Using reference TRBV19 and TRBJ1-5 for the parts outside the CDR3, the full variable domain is DGGITQSPKYLFRKEGQNVTLSCEQNLNHDAMYWYRQDPGQGLRLIYYSQIVNDFQKGDIAEGYSVSREKKESFPLTVTSAQKNPTAFYLCASTGTGYNQPQHFGDGTRLSIL.

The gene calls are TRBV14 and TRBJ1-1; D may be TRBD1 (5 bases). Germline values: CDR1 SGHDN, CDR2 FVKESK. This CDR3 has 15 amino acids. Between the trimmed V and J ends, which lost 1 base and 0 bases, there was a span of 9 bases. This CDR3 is CASSQGTRLNTEAFF. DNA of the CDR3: TGTGCCAGCAGCCAAGGGACACGTCTGAACACTGAAGCTTTCTTT.

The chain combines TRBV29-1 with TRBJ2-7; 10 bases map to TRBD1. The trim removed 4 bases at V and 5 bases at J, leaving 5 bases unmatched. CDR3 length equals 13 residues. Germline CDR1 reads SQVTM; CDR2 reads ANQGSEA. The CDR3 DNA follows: TGCAGCGTTGCTAGGGGACAGGGGAACGAGCAGTACTTC. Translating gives CSVARGQGNEQYF.

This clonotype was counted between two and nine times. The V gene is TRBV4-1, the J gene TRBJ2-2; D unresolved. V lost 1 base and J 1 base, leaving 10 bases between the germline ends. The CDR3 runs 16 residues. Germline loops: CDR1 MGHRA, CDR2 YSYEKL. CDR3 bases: TGCGCCAGCAGCCAAGTCAGGACGGGGAACACCGGGGAGCTGTTTTTT. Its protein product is CASSQVRTGNTGELFF.